This TCR beta chain was identified in a study of identical twins. TCRdb used MiXCR to reprocess the 5' RACE reads, holding one entry per CDR3 protein. This table holds roughly 190,000 distinct CDR3 sequences, 15% to 20% found once. This clonotype was counted only a few times. Germline V gives CDR1 MNHEY, CDR2 SVGEGT. Trimming left V 8 bases short and J 5 bases short, with 9 bases between. This CDR3 has 12 amino acids. The same specimen was also included in a second study, on T cells expressing NK-cell markers. From that paper: The dominant NKG2C+ clonotypes represented about 1.0-7.0% of CD8+ T cells in six donors.

This TCR was sampled from a woman between 18 and 29 years old in good health. This rearrangement joins TRBV6-2 or TRBV6-3 to TRBJ2-2; D gene uncertain. Sequencing used CD8+ T cells sorted from blood. The CDR3, as DNA: TGTGCCAGCGGTCCGGATACCGGGGAGCTGTTTTTT. It translates to CASGPDTGELFF.